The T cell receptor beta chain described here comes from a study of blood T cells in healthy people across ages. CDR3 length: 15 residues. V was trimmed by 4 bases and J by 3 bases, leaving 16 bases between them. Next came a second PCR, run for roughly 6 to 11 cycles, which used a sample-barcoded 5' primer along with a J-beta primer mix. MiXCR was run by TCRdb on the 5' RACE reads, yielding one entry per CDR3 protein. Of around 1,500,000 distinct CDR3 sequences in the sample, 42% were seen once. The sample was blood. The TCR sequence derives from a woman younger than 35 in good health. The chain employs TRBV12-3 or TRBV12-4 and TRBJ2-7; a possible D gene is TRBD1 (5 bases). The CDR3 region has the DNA TGTGCCAGCAGTTCCCCTCAGGGTCCCGACTACGAGCAGTACTTC. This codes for CASSSPQGPDYEQYF.